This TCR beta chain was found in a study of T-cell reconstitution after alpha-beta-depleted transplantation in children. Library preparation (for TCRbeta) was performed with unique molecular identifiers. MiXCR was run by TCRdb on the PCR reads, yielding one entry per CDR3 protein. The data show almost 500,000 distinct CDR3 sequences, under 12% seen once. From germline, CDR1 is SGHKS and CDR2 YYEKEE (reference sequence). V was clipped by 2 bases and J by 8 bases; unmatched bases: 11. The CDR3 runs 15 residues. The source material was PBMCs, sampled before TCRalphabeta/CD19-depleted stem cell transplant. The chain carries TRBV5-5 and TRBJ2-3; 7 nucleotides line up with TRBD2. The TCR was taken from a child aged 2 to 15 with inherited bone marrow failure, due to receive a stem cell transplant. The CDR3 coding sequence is TGTGCCAGCAGCTTCCCCCACAACCTAGCGGCTACGCAGTATTTT. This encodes CASSFPHNLAATQYF.